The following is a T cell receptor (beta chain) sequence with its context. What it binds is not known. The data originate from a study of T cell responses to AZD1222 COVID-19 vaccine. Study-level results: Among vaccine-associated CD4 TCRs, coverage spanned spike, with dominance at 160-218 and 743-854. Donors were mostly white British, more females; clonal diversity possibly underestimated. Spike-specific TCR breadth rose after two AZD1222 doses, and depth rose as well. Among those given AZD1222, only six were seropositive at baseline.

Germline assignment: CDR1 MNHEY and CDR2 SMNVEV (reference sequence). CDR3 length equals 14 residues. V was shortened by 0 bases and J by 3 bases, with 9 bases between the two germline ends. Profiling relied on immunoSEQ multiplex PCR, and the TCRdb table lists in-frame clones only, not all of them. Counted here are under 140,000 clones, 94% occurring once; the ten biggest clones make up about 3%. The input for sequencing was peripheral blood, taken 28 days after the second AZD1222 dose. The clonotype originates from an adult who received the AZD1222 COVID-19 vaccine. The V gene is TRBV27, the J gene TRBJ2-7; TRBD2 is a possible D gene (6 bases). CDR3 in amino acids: CASSLSGLDYEQYF. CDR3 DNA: TGTGCCAGCAGTTTATCGGGACTTGACTACGAGCAGTACTTC.